This T cell receptor beta chain was sequenced for a study of blood T cells in healthy people across ages. Germline assignment: CDR1 SGHVS and CDR2 FNYEAQ. Trimming stripped 5 bases from V and 0 bases from J, with 5 bases between. The CDR3 consists of 12 residues. Combining a sample-barcoded 5' primer with a J-beta primer mix, a second PCR ran for roughly 6 to 12 cycles. Via MiXCR, TCRdb re-called the 5' RACE reads, giving one row per CDR3 protein. The sample records approximately 800,000 distinct CDR3 sequences, around 25% being singletons. The same sample was also studied in work on T cells of mothers and their children.

The chain links TRBV7-6 to TRBJ2-7; D not resolved. The TCR was taken from a boy aged 5-17 years in good health. Sequencing input: blood. The DNA for the CDR3 is TGTGCCAGCAGCGGGCACTCCTACGAGCAGTACTTC. Amino acid sequence: CASSGHSYEQYF.